This TCR beta chain was obtained from a study of regulatory T cells in long-lasting Graves disease. Study background: Persistence in Graves' disease required over 5 years of antithyroid drugs plus positive TSH receptor antibodies. Study results and caveats: Newly diagnosed disease favored TRBV20-1 and TRBJ2-1 over persistent disease.

V was shortened by 5 bases and J by 4 bases, with 15 bases between the two germline ends. There are 15 residues in the CDR3. The time point here: persistent/refractory GD, antithyroid drugs over 5 years with positive TRAb. The TCR library used RNA extracted from PBMCs. CDR3-region Arm-PCR and iRepertoire HTBI primers produced the TCR beta libraries. MiXCR was run by TCRdb on the multiplex PCR reads, yielding one entry per CDR3 protein. The table has about half a million distinct CDR3 sequences, less than 25% seen once; the top ten hold around 13%. This clonotype occurred many times. What it recognizes is unknown.

The rearrangement uses TRBV12-3 or TRBV12-4 and TRBJ1-5; D remains unclear. This sequence was found in a female donor with Graves disease. Sequenced here: peripheral blood mononuclear cells (PBMCs), sampled when the disease was refractory, from a patient treated with antithyroid drugs. CDR3 nucleotides: TGTGCCAGCAGTCTCCGGGCCTTACTTAATCAGCCCCAGCATTTT. This sequence encodes CASSLRALLNQPQHF.